This is a list of T cell receptor beta chains from one sample in a study of CD4+ T cells in melanoma. TCRdb's copy holds only in-frame clones and misses some; the assay was immunoSEQ multiplex PCR. The top ten hold 2.5% to 3.5% of the sample, which has around 100,000 clones, around 93% seen once. The source material was peripheral blood. These receptors were taken from a human donor with melanoma. The CDR3 runs from the conserved cysteine through the conserved F or W. The D gene is left open where the match is weak. Expanded clones get a size class; other rows say once, few or many, or leave the size out.

clone size,J gene,D gene,V gene,CDR3 protein,CDR3 DNA
.,TRBJ1-5,.,TRBV28,CASGGPAGQPQHF,TGTGCCAGCGGGGGGCCGGCAGGTCAGCCCCAGCATTTT
.,TRBJ1-2,TRBD1,TRBV12-5,CASGPGTGLDYGYTF,TGTGCTAGTGGACCCGGGACAGGGCTCGACTATGGCTACACCTTC
.,TRBJ2-1,.,TRBV7-3,CASSLRPWDRQWGQFF,TGTGCCAGCAGCTTAAGGCCGTGGGACCGCCAATGGGGGCAGTTCTTC
.,TRBJ2-5,.,TRBV5-1,CASSLALEGTQYF,TGCGCCAGCAGCTTAGCACTAGAAGGGACCCAGTACTTC
.,TRBJ2-7,TRBD1,TRBV9,CASSVQGQGPHEQYF,TGTGCCAGCAGCGTACAGGGACAGGGCCCCCACGAGCAGTACTTC
.,TRBJ2-2,TRBD1,TRBV11-2,CASSSGQGNTGELFF,TGTGCCAGCAGCTCGGGACAGGGGAACACCGGGGAGCTGTTTTTT
.,TRBJ1-6,.,TRBV7-9,CASSLAGAAGGSPLHF,TGTGCCAGCAGCTTAGCGGGGGCAGCCGGGGGTTCACCCCTCCACTTT
.,TRBJ2-1,TRBD1,TRBV10-3,CAISLQGDNEQFF,TGTGCCATCAGCCTCCAGGGGGACAATGAGCAGTTCTTC
once,TRBJ1-1,.,TRBV9,CASSPSGNTEAFF,TGTGCCAGCAGCCCCTCGGGAAACACTGAAGCTTTCTTT
.,TRBJ2-7,TRBD1,TRBV6-4,CASTGGTGTSEQYF,TGTGCCAGCACTGGGGGGACAGGGACCTCCGAGCAGTACTTC
.,TRBJ2-3,TRBD1,TRBV6-1,CASSEHRGPTDTQYF,TGTGCCAGCAGTGAACACAGGGGCCCCACAGATACGCAGTATTTT
.,TRBJ1-1,.,TRBV7-9,CASSLKKNTEAFF,TGTGCCAGCAGCTTAAAGAAGAACACTGAAGCTTTCTTT
.,TRBJ2-1,TRBD2,TRBV5-1,CASSFTSGPSPEQFF,TGCGCCAGCAGCTTCACTAGCGGCCCCTCCCCGGAGCAGTTCTTC
.,TRBJ2-7,TRBD1,TRBV4-3,CASSQDRKIGTGGYEQYF,TGCGCCAGCAGCCAAGATAGGAAGATAGGGACAGGGGGCTACGAGCAGTACTTC
.,TRBJ2-7,TRBD2,TRBV7-2,CASLQRAGDIEQYF,TGTGCCAGCCTCCAGAGAGCGGGAGACATCGAGCAGTACTTC
.,TRBJ1-2,.,TRBV28,CASSLWGVRNYGYTF,TGTGCCAGCAGTCTATGGGGCGTTCGTAACTATGGCTACACCTTC
.,TRBJ2-7,.,TRBV9,CASSVTGTTAYEQYF,TGTGCCAGCAGCGTGACCGGGACAACAGCCTACGAGCAGTACTTC
.,TRBJ1-2,.,TRBV7-9,CASSQGDGYGYTF,TGTGCCAGCAGCCAAGGCGATGGTTATGGCTACACCTTC
.,TRBJ2-4,TRBD2,TRBV6-1,CASRGLAGGLQYF,TGTGCCAGCAGAGGACTAGCGGGGGGCCTCCAGTACTTC
.,TRBJ2-5,.,TRBV5-4,CASSLDLDLLQETQYF,TGTGCCAGCAGCTTGGATCTTGACCTCCTTCAAGAGACCCAGTACTTC
.,TRBJ2-1,TRBD2,TRBV5-1,CASSLGGGLALGNEQFF,TGCGCCAGCAGCTTGGGCGGGGGGCTTGCTCTTGGCAATGAGCAGTTCTTC
.,TRBJ1-5,.,TRBV5-6,CASSSLNDRPNQPQHF,TGTGCCAGCAGTTCCTTAAATGACAGACCTAATCAGCCCCAGCATTTT
few,TRBJ2-7,TRBD1,TRBV27,CASMDRLHYEQYF,TGTGCCAGCATGGACAGGTTACACTACGAGCAGTACTTC
.,TRBJ1-2,.,TRBV7-2,CASSTDGGPFGYTF,TGTGCCAGCAGCACCGACGGGGGGCCTTTTGGCTACACCTTC
once,TRBJ2-7,.,TRBV5-4,CASSSDSYEQYF,TGTGCCAGCAGCTCAGACAGCTACGAGCAGTACTTC
.,TRBJ2-3,TRBD2,TRBV27,CASVIAGMCTDTQYF,TGTGCCAGCGTAATAGCGGGGATGTGCACAGATACGCAGTATTTT
.,TRBJ2-3,TRBD2,TRBV5-4,CASSLKLAGVSDTQYF,TGTGCCAGCAGCTTGAAACTAGCGGGAGTTTCAGATACGCAGTATTTT
.,TRBJ2-1,TRBD2,TRBV2,CASSEGGGREQFF,TGTGCCAGCAGTGAGGGGGGCGGGAGGGAGCAGTTCTTC
once,TRBJ1-5,.,TRBV19,CASSILDTNQPQHF,TGTGCCAGTAGTATACTCGACACGAATCAGCCCCAGCATTTT
.,TRBJ2-3,TRBD2,TRBV7-2,CASSLVVAGGASSTDTQYF,TGTGCCAGCAGCTTAGTTGTAGCGGGGGGGGCGTCTAGCACAGATACGCAGTATTTT
.,TRBJ2-7,.,TRBV9,CASSVYGGTGYEQYF,TGTGCCAGCAGCGTATATGGAGGCACAGGATACGAGCAGTACTTC
.,TRBJ2-7,.,TRBV5-1,CASSWGSGDTAYEQYF,TGCGCCAGCAGCTGGGGTAGTGGGGACACAGCCTACGAGCAGTACTTC
.,TRBJ1-6,TRBD1,TRBV2,CASGTGNSPLHF,TGTGCCAGTGGGACAGGGAATTCACCCCTCCACTTT
.,TRBJ2-7,TRBD2,TRBV5-6,CASSNSGGSYEQYF,TGTGCCAGCAGCAACAGCGGGGGCTCCTACGAGCAGTACTTC
.,TRBJ2-5,.,TRBV4-3,CASSSTTIQETQYF,TGCGCCAGCAGCTCAACAACAATTCAAGAGACCCAGTACTTC
.,TRBJ1-1,.,TRBV13,CASSPISMTEAFF,TGTGCCAGCAGCCCGATTAGTATGACTGAAGCTTTCTTT
once,TRBJ2-2,TRBD2,TRBV7-6,CASSAGLAANTGELFF,TGTGCCAGCAGCGCGGGACTAGCGGCGAACACCGGGGAGCTGTTTTTT
.,TRBJ1-6,.,TRBV7-3,CASSPSGGSPLHF,TGTGCCAGCAGCCCGAGTGGTGGTTCACCCCTCCACTTT
.,TRBJ2-7,TRBD1,TRBV19,CASSMADRGHEQYF,TGTGCCAGTAGTATGGCCGACAGGGGCCACGAGCAGTACTTC
.,TRBJ1-5,.,TRBV7-2,CASSPIRQSNQPQHF,TGTGCCAGCAGCCCAATCCGACAGAGCAATCAGCCCCAGCATTTT
.,TRBJ1-1,.,TRBV7-5,CVRSNPPGDTEAFF,TGTGTCAGAAGTAACCCCCCGGGGGACACTGAAGCTTTCTTT
.,TRBJ2-5,TRBD1,TRBV19,CASRQGTETQYF,TGTGCCAGCCGACAGGGAACAGAGACCCAGTACTTC
.,TRBJ2-7,.,TRBV29-1,CSVEGDDYEQYF,TGCAGCGTGGAAGGGGACGACTACGAGCAGTACTTC
.,TRBJ1-3,TRBD1,TRBV6-6,CASSTRQGGSGNTIYF,TGTGCCAGCAGCACGCGACAGGGAGGCTCTGGAAACACCATATATTTT
.,TRBJ2-7,.,TRBV4-1,CASSPLSQPGHRYEQYF,TGCGCCAGCAGCCCCTTATCCCAACCGGGACACCGTTACGAGCAGTACTTC
few,TRBJ1-1,.,TRBV28,CASGTEAFF,TGTGCCAGCGGGACTGAAGCTTTCTTT
.,TRBJ2-5,.,TRBV5-5,CASSNRAQETQYF,TGTGCCAGCAGTAACCGGGCCCAAGAGACCCAGTACTTC
.,TRBJ1-1,TRBD1,TRBV2,CASSWTGGGNEAFF,TGTGCCAGCAGTTGGACAGGGGGCGGGAATGAAGCTTTCTTT
.,TRBJ1-6,.,TRBV7-2,CASSPDRTHSPLHF,TGTGCCAGCAGCCCTGACAGGACTCATTCACCCCTCCACTTT
.,TRBJ2-7,TRBD2,TRBV7-2,CASSLASGGDYEQYF,TGTGCCAGCAGCTTAGCGAGCGGGGGGGACTACGAGCAGTACTTC
.,TRBJ2-7,TRBD2,TRBV25-1,CASSRDYAPYEQYF,TGTGCCAGCAGTCGGGACTACGCTCCCTACGAGCAGTACTTC
few,TRBJ2-1,TRBD2,TRBV4-3,CASSQVSSGRANEQFF,TGCGCCAGCAGCCAAGTTTCTAGCGGGAGGGCCAATGAGCAGTTCTTC
.,TRBJ2-2,.,TRBV11-2,CAGEDTGELFF,TGTGCCGGAGAAGACACCGGGGAGCTGTTTTTT
.,TRBJ2-1,TRBD2,TRBV28,CASSRLAGGRNEQFF,TGTGCCAGCAGTCGACTAGCGGGAGGGAGGAATGAGCAGTTCTTC
.,TRBJ2-5,.,TRBV27,CASSPLPGSVQETQYF,TGTGCCAGCAGTCCCTTACCCGGGAGCGTCCAAGAGACCCAGTACTTC